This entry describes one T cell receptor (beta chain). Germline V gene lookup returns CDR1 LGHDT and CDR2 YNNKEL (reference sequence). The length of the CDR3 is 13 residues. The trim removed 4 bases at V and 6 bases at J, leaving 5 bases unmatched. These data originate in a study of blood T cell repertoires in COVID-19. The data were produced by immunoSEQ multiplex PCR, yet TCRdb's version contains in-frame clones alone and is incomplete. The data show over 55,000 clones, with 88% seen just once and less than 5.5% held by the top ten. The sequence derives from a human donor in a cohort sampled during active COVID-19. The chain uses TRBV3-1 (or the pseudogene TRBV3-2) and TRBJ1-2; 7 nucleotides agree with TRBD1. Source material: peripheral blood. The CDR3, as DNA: TGTGCCAGCAGCCTCCGACAGGGCAATGGCTACACCTTC. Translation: CASSLRQGNGYTF.